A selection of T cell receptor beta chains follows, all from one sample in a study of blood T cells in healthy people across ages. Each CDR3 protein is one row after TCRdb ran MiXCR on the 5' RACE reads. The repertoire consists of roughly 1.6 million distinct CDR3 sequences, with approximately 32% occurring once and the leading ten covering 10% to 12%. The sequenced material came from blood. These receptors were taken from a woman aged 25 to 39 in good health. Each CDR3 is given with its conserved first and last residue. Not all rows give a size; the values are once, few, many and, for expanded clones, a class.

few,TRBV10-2,CASSGNRLNTEAFF
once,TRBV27,CARSRAGTYNEQFF
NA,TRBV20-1,CSAATATNEKLFF
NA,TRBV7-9,CASSFSSRKNSYEQYF
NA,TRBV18,CASYPGESYNEQFF
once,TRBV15,CATSRGRAPGNTIYF
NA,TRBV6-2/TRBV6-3,CASSLRDSRRSLMDNEQFF
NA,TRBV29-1,CSVGTGTNEKLFF
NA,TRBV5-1,CASSPPGSNEQYF
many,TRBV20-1,CSAGMGPNYGYTF
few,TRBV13,CASSPHRSSYNEQFF
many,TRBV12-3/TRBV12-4,CASSPQQGNYGYTF
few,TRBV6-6,CASARGASGYNEQFF
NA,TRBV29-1,CSAQGIPGRWNTEAFF
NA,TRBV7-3,CASSFPATGGDSDTQYF
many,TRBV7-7,CASSSTQQETQYF
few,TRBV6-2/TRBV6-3,CASSYLGAQPQHF
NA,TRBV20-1,CSARDDPYEQYF
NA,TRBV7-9,CASSPPRDNSYEQYF
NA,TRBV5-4,CASNFAGTVNTEAFF
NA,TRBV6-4,CASSDSDPSPPTDTQYF
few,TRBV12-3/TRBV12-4,CASSQGSLHEQYF
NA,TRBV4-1,CASSHDLTSGAYNEQFF
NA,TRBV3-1,CASSQGAAGVAEQYF
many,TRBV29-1,CSVQDRLYGYTF
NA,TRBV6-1,CASRPGKALSDGYTF
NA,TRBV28,CASRPEGASQETQYF
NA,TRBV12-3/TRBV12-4,CASSLDTGEREQFF
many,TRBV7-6,CASRLGSEQYF
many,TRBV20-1,CSARKGLAGAGEQYF
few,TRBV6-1,CASSERYSNQPQHF
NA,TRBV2,CASSEWLAGEDGNEQFF
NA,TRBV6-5,CASSYGPLAGAGANVLTF
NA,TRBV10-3,CAISEGITDNEQFF
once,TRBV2,CASSWGTLTYTEAFF
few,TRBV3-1,CASSKPTSGEEGEQYF
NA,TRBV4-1,CASSQDDGGGTEAFF
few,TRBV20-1,CRVTTNYGYTF
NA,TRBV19,CASSINPNYGYTF
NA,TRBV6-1,CASSERQGGYGYTF